A selection of T cell receptor beta chains follows, all from one sample in a study of blood T cells in healthy people across ages. TCRdb used MiXCR to reprocess the 5' RACE reads, holding one entry per CDR3 protein. The data show around 1.5 million distinct CDR3 sequences, approximately 40% seen once. The sequencing sample was made of blood. These receptors all stem from a woman under 30 in good health. Both conserved end residues are part of each CDR3. A D gene is named only where the DNA matches it firmly. Rows give clone size only sometimes, using once, few, many, or a class for an expanded clone.

>NA|TRBJ2-7|NA|14|TRBV12-3/TRBV12-4
CASSHSGGGYEQYF
TGTGCCAGCAGCCATAGCGGAGGGGGGTACGAGCAGTACTTC
>TRBD1|TRBJ1-4|NA|14|TRBV2
CASSGQGNNEKLFF
TGTGCCAGCAGTGGACAGGGCAATAATGAAAAACTGTTTTTT
>NA|TRBJ2-1|once|16|TRBV4-1
CAGSQEKRSRGNEQFF
TGCGCCGGCAGCCAAGAGAAGCGCTCACGGGGGAATGAGCAGTTCTTC
>NA|TRBJ1-4|few|14|TRBV7-2
CASSPDSLSEKLFF
TGTGCCAGCAGCCCGGACTCTCTGAGTGAAAAACTGTTTTTT
>TRBD2|TRBJ2-5|NA|17|TRBV7-2
CASSLPFKREVGETQYF
TGTGCCAGCAGCCTACCTTTCAAGCGGGAGGTGGGAGAGACCCAGTACTTC
>NA|TRBJ2-1|NA|14|TRBV21-1
CASVGPTSYNEQFF
TGTGCCAGCGTTGGACCGACTAGCTACAATGAGCAGTTCTTC
>NA|TRBJ2-5|NA|14|TRBV25-1
CASSDGRLQEILYF
TGTGCCAGCAGTGACGGGCGGCTACAAGAGATCCTGTACTTC
>TRBD2|TRBJ2-1|NA|12|TRBV7-9
CASTYIAGDPFF
TGTGCCAGCACTTATATAGCGGGAGACCCCTTCTTC
>TRBD1|TRBJ2-1|NA|13|TRBV28
CASSRQGVYEQFF
TGTGCCAGCAGTAGACAGGGGGTTTATGAGCAGTTCTTC
>NA|TRBJ1-1|NA|12|TRBV12-3/TRBV12-4
CASRRTDTEAFF
TGTGCCAGCAGACGTACAGATACTGAAGCTTTCTTT
>TRBD1|TRBJ1-2|NA|16|TRBV2
CASSEALPGQSYGYTF
TGTGCCAGCAGTGAAGCCCTTCCGGGACAGAGTTATGGCTACACCTTC
>NA|TRBJ2-4|NA|13|TRBV29-1
CSVGGGQKNIQYF
TGCAGCGTTGGGGGGGGACAGAAAAACATTCAGTACTTC
>TRBD1|TRBJ1-2|few|15|TRBV27
CASNKNGQANYGYTF
TGTGCCAGCAACAAAAACGGACAGGCGAACTATGGCTACACTTTC
>NA|TRBJ2-1|NA|18|TRBV4-1
CASSQDWATLKSYNEQFF
TGCGCCAGCAGCCAAGATTGGGCAACTCTAAAATCCTACAATGAGCAGTTCTTC
>NA|TRBJ1-1|NA|12|TRBV12-3/TRBV12-4
CASSFFKSEAFF
TGTGCCAGCAGTTTTTTCAAATCCGAAGCTTTCTTT
>NA|TRBJ2-5|many|14|TRBV7-2
CASSLALVQETQYF
TGTGCCAGCAGCTTAGCCCTAGTGCAAGAGACCCAGTACTTC
>TRBD2|TRBJ2-5|NA|15|TRBV2
CASHYSGGRQETQYF
TGTGCCAGCCATTATAGCGGGGGGCGACAAGAGACCCAGTACTTC
>TRBD1|TRBJ1-5|NA|18|TRBV4-1
CASSQIFYRDRGNQPQHF
TGCGCCAGCAGCCAAATCTTCTACCGGGACAGGGGGAATCAGCCCCAGCATTTT
>TRBD1|TRBJ2-1|few|18|TRBV10-3
CAISEFQDRRLSYNEQFF
TGTGCCATCAGTGAGTTTCAGGACAGGCGACTCTCCTACAATGAGCAGTTCTTC
>NA|TRBJ2-5|NA|13|TRBV12-3/TRBV12-4
CASTPALQGTQYF
TGTGCCAGCACCCCGGCGTTACAAGGGACCCAGTACTTC
>NA|TRBJ2-1|NA|12|TRBV2
CASRGAQSPRFF
TGTGCCAGCAGGGGTGCTCAGAGCCCGAGGTTCTTC
>TRBD2|TRBJ2-2|few|15|TRBV7-8
CASSLASGSGGELFF
TGTGCCAGCAGCTTGGCTAGCGGGAGCGGCGGGGAGCTGTTTTTT
>TRBD2|TRBJ2-7|NA|16|TRBV13
CASSSLWSGRKEAQYF
TGTGCCAGCAGCTCCCTGTGGAGCGGGAGAAAAGAGGCCCAGTACTTC
>NA|TRBJ1-2|few|12|TRBV2
CASSAQGHGYTF
TGTGCCAGCAGTGCACAGGGACATGGCTACACCTTC
>NA|TRBJ1-1|few|14|TRBV2
CASSDYLYGTEAFF
TGTGCCAGCAGTGATTACTTGTATGGCACTGAAGCTTTCTTT
>NA|TRBJ1-5|NA|14|TRBV27
CASSADGINQPQHF
TGTGCCAGCAGTGCCGACGGAATCAATCAGCCCCAGCATTTT
>TRBD1|TRBJ2-5|once|14|TRBV12-3/TRBV12-4
CASRNRGAGETQYF
TGTGCCAGCAGAAACAGGGGCGCGGGAGAGACCCAGTACTTC
>NA|TRBJ2-7|NA|15|TRBV7-9
CASSLRAAGLYEQYF
TGTGCCAGCAGCCTAAGGGCCGCCGGCCTCTACGAGCAGTACTTC
>TRBD1|TRBJ2-7|once|15|TRBV18
CASSAPRTGYNEQYF
TGTGCCAGCTCAGCCCCCCGGACAGGATACAATGAGCAGTACTTC
>NA|TRBJ1-6|NA|16|TRBV7-8
CASRFLRQDHNSPLHF
TGTGCCAGCAGGTTCCTGCGACAGGACCATAATTCACCCCTCCACTTT
>NA|TRBJ2-4|few|13|TRBV20-1
CSARDTLGDIQYF
TGCAGTGCTAGGGACACGTTAGGGGACATTCAGTACTTC
>NA|TRBJ2-7|NA|15|TRBV10-3
CAISAAGLSSYEQYF
TGTGCCATCAGTGCGGCAGGGCTGAGCTCCTACGAGCAGTACTTC
>NA|TRBJ2-2|NA|14|TRBV6-5
CASRRGLNTGELFF
TGTGCCAGCAGGCGGGGACTCAACACCGGGGAGCTGTTTTTT
>NA|TRBJ1-5|NA|14|TRBV12-3/TRBV12-4
CASSFRAGNMPQHF
TGTGCCAGCAGTTTTAGGGCAGGGAACATGCCCCAGCATTTT
>NA|TRBJ2-1|few|13|TRBV10-3
CATEGPLPNEQFF
TGTGCCACCGAGGGACCACTTCCCAATGAGCAGTTCTTC
>TRBD1|TRBJ2-7|few|13|TRBV5-6
CASGWDRGHEQYF
TGTGCCAGCGGCTGGGACAGGGGCCACGAGCAGTACTTC
>TRBD1|TRBJ1-4|once|14|TRBV30
CAWSDGRGHEKLFF
TGTGCCTGGAGTGATGGCAGGGGGCATGAAAAACTGTTTTTT
>NA|TRBJ2-7|NA|14|TRBV12-5
CASGNRASSYEQYF
TGTGCTAGTGGCAACAGGGCTAGCTCCTACGAGCAGTACTTC
>NA|TRBJ2-1|few|13|TRBV10-1
CASATAFQDEQFF
TGCGCCAGCGCCACCGCTTTTCAGGATGAGCAGTTCTTC
>TRBD2|TRBJ2-1|NA|18|TRBV6-2/TRBV6-3
CASSSPSGRGRAYNEQFF
TGTGCCAGCAGTTCTCCTAGCGGGAGGGGCCGGGCTTACAATGAGCAGTTCTTC
>NA|TRBJ2-7|NA|12|TRBV29-1
CSIGAGPYEQYF
TGCAGCATTGGGGCGGGGCCCTACGAGCAGTACTTC
>NA|TRBJ2-5|few|15|TRBV7-6
CASSLNSRLDETQYF
TGTGCCAGCAGCTTAAATAGTCGGCTGGATGAGACCCAGTACTTC
>NA|TRBJ2-3|few|12|TRBV29-1
CSVEEVPDTQYF
TGCAGCGTTGAAGAGGTACCAGATACGCAGTATTTT